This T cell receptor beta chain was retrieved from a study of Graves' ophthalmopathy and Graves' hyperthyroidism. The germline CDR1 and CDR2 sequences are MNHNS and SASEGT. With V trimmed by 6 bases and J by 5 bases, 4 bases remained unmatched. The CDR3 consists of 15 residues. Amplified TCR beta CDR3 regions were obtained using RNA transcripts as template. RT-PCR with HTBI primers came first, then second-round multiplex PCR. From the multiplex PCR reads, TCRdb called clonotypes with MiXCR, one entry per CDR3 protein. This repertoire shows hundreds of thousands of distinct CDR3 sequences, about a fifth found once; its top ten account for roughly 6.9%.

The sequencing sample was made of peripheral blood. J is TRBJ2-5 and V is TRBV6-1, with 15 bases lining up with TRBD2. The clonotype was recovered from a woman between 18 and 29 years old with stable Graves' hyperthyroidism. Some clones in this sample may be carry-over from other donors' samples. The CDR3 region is CASRGLAGGWETQYF. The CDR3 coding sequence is TGTGCCAGCAGAGGACTAGCGGGAGGGTGGGAGACCCAGTACTTC.